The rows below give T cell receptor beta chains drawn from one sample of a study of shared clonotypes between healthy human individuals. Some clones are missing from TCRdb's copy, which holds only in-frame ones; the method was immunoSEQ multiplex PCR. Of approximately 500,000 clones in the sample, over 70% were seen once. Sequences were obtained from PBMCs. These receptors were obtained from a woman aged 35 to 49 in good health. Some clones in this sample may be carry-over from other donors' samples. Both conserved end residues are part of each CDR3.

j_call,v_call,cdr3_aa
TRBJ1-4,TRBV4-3,CASSQDRAINEKLFF
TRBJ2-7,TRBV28,CASSRYRGSYEQYF
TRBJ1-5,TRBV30,CAWSSGLYQPQHF
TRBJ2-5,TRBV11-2,CASRRAPGPEETQYF
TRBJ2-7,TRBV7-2,CASSIGLAGNEQYF
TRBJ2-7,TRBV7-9,CAWSGTSSYEQYF
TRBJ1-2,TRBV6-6,CASSYSAGYGYTF
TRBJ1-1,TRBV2,CASRSDRGGTEAFF
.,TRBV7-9,CASSFGVGYEQYF
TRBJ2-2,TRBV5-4,CASRPGTSGLTGELFF
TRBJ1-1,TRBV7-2,CASSPHQGYTEAFF
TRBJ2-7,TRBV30,CAWRNPLSEQYF
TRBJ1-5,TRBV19,CASRTTGNSNQPQHF
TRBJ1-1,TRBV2,CASSDRGLMNTEAFF
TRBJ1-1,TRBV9,CASNLRGGRYTEAFF
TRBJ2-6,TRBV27,CASSLSPPDGANVLTF
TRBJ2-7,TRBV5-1,CASSLRGRGHEQYF
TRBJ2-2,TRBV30,CACLPAIGPGELFF
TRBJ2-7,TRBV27,CASSFYPGQGAEQYF
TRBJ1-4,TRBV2,CASSEQGSGGEKLFF
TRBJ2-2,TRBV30,CACGLAGNTGELFF
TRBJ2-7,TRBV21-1,CASSKSSGRSPYEQYF
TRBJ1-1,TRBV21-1,CASSYRRRNMNTEAFF